Following are 19 T cell receptor beta chains from one sample sequenced in a study of T cells after yellow fever vaccination. Using its own MiXCR run on the 5' RACE reads, TCRdb lists one record per CDR3 protein. Here the sample spans around 310,000 distinct CDR3 sequences, roughly 8.7% being singletons. The specimen was PBMCs, collected on the day of the first yellow fever vaccination. These receptors came from a man aged 18-30 years who received the YFV17D yellow fever vaccine.

The table lists this clonotype with many counts. The chain has TRBV12-3 or TRBV12-4 and TRBJ1-2; 7 nucleotides line up with TRBD1. The trim removed 1 base at V and 7 bases at J, leaving 6 bases unmatched. This CDR3 comprises 14 residues. The CDR3 DNA sequence: TGTGCCAGCAGTTTAGTAGGGGGCGCGAGTGGCTACACCTTC. Amino acid sequence: CASSLVGGASGYTF.

The sample holds many counts of this clonotype. The V call is TRBV11-2, the J call TRBJ2-5; D is uncertain. The germline V and J ends were trimmed by 5 bases and 3 bases, with 16 bases remaining between them. The CDR3 spans 15 residues. The germline CDR1 and CDR2 sequences are SGHAT and FQNNGV. The CDR3 is CASSHHPAKKETQYF. CDR3 sequence (DNA): TGTGCCAGCAGCCACCATCCGGCTAAAAAAGAGACCCAGTACTTC.

V is TRBV15 and J is TRBJ2-7, with D tentatively TRBD1 or TRBD2 (5 bases each). With 0 bases removed from V and 5 bases from J, the gap between germline ends came to 14 bases. Germline V CDR1 and CDR2: LNHNV, YYDKDF (reference sequence). This CDR3 contains 15 residues. CDR3 nucleotide sequence: TGTGCCACCAGCAGAGAAGGGACCTGGTCGGACGAGCAGTACTTC. Translation gives CATSREGTWSDEQYF.

This clonotype appeared a few times. The chain recombines TRBV7-2 with TRBJ1-2; no clear D gene. This CDR3 comprises 13 residues. V lost 4 bases and J 1 base, leaving 7 bases between the germline ends. Germline V gene lookup returns CDR1 SGHTA and CDR2 FQGNSA. This CDR3 reads CASSYDNNYGYTF. Written as DNA, the CDR3 is TGTGCCAGCAGCTATGACAATAACTATGGCTACACCTTC.

This clonotype was detected a few times. The gene calls are TRBV6-1 and TRBJ1-1; TRBD1 matches at 9 bases. This CDR3 is 15 amino acids long. J gave up 0 bases and V 7 bases, and 6 bases lay outside the gene matches. Per the germline V gene, CDR1 is MNHNS and CDR2 is SASEGT. CDR3 sequence reads: CASTIRTGVNTEAFF. CDR3 coding DNA: TGTGCCAGCACCATACGGACAGGGGTGAACACTGAAGCTTTCTTT.

This clonotype has a handful of counts. This rearrangement joins TRBV6-5 to TRBJ1-3; 7 bases are a match to TRBD1. The trim removed 4 bases at V and 0 bases at J, leaving 3 bases unmatched. CDR3 length: 15 amino acids. The germline gives CDR1 MNHEY, CDR2 SVGAGI. CDR3 nucleotide sequence: TGTGCCAGCAGTTTAGACAGGGCCTCTGGAAACACCATATATTTT. Its translation: CASSLDRASGNTIYF.

This clonotype was seen a few times. The genes are TRBV7-9 and TRBJ2-5; TRBD1 is a possible D gene (5 bases). This CDR3 has 16 residues. Germline V gene data show CDR1 as SEHNR and CDR2 as FQNEAQ (reference sequence). V lost 3 bases, J lost 0 bases, and 14 bases lay in between. In nucleotides, the CDR3 is TGTGCCAGCAGCTTCAGACAGCTGACTTACCAAGAGACCCAGTACTTC. Translating gives CASSFRQLTYQETQYF.

There are a few counts of this clonotype. The genes are TRBV5-1 and TRBJ2-1; TRBD2 is a possible D gene (6 bases). Trimming cost V 7 bases and J 6 bases, with 20 bases left between them. The germline CDR1 and CDR2 sequences are SGHRS and YFSETQ. The CDR3 is 15 residues long. CDR3 nucleotide sequence: TGCGCCAGCGGGGTGGGTCCCTGGGACTCCAATGAGCAGTTCTTC. This sequence encodes CASGVGPWDSNEQFF. The variable domain in full, completed from reference TRBV5-1 and TRBJ2-1, reads KAGVTQTPRYLIKTRGQQVTLSCSPISGHRSVSWYQQTPGQGLQFLFEYFSETQRNKGNFPGRFSGRQFSNSRSEMNVSTLELGDSALYLCASGVGPWDSNEQFFGPGTRLTVL.

This clonotype was counted between two and nine times. The CDR3 reads CASPKHGQYENSPLHF. The CDR3 DNA sequence: TGTGCCAGCCCAAAACACGGACAGTATGAAAATTCACCCCTCCACTTT. This chain connects TRBV11-3 to TRBJ1-6; possible D gene TRBD1, 6 bases. The V gene's germline CDR1 is SGHNT and CDR2 YENEEA. This CDR3 is built from 16 residues. The V end was cut by 8 bases, the J end by 7 bases, with 21 bases between.

The chain couples TRBV6-5 to TRBJ2-7, with 11 bases fitting TRBD1. V was pared by 2 bases and J by 3 bases, with 0 bases of the junction left unmatched. Germline values: CDR1 MNHEY, CDR2 SVGAGI. The CDR3 extends over 14 amino acids. The DNA for the CDR3 is TGTGCCAGCAGTTACGGGACAGGGGGCTACGAGCAGTACTTC. Translation gives CASSYGTGGYEQYF.

This clonotype was seen repeatedly, ten times or more. V gene TRBV7-6 combines with J gene TRBJ2-1, with 8 bases that match TRBD1. The junction had 9 bases not matched to a gene; V was cut back by 5 bases and J by 0 bases. The V gene's germline CDR1 is SGHVS and CDR2 FNYEAQ. This CDR3 spans 17 amino acids. CDR3 nucleotides: TGTGCCAGCAGCCCGGAACAGGGGGGCTACTCCTACAATGAGCAGTTCTTC. This encodes CASSPEQGGYSYNEQFF.

This clonotype was detected many times. This chain uses TRBV12-3 or TRBV12-4 with TRBJ2-7; possibly TRBD1 for D (5 bases). Trimming cost V 7 bases and J 2 bases, with 12 bases left between them. The CDR3 runs to 13 residues. The CDR3 is CASKWGDTYEQYF. In nucleotides, the CDR3 is TGTGCCAGCAAGTGGGGCGACACCTACGAGCAGTACTTC.

This rearrangement joins TRBV5-1 to TRBJ2-5; 10 bases are shared with TRBD1. The J segment lost 4 bases and the V segment lost 4 bases, leaving 4 bases of the junction unmatched. There are 14 residues in the CDR3. The germline CDR1 and CDR2 sequences are SGHRS and YFSETQ. CDR3 region: CASSRTGGTETQYF. The CDR3 DNA is TGCGCCAGCAGCCGGACAGGGGGAACAGAGACCCAGTACTTC. The whole variable domain, filled in from reference TRBV5-1 and TRBJ2-5, reads KAGVTQTPRYLIKTRGQQVTLSCSPISGHRSVSWYQQTPGQGLQFLFEYFSETQRNKGNFPGRFSGRQFSNSRSEMNVSTLELGDSALYLCASSRTGGTETQYFGPGTRLLVL.

This chain joins TRBV5-4 and TRBJ1-2, with 7 bases fitting TRBD1. The CDR3 length is 14 residues. The V gene's germline CDR1 is SGHNT and CDR2 YYREEE (reference sequence). With 3 bases clipped from V and 2 bases from J, the junction kept 4 bases outside the gene matches. Here the CDR3 reads CASSWTGRNYGYTF. The DNA of the CDR3 is TGTGCCAGCAGCTGGACAGGACGAAACTATGGCTACACCTTC.

This clonotype was counted at least ten times. The V gene is TRBV7-9, the J gene TRBJ1-5; the D gene is possibly TRBD1 (6 bases). The CDR3 consists of 16 residues. Per germline, CDR1 SEHNR and CDR2 FQNEAQ (reference sequence). Trimming removed 5 bases from V and 5 bases from J, with 19 bases in between. The chain's CDR3 is CASSATVGASDQPQHF. The CDR3 DNA reads TGTGCCAGCAGCGCGACGGTGGGGGCATCCGATCAGCCCCAGCATTTT.

This clonotype has ten or more counts. This chain links TRBV7-2 with TRBJ1-5; 9 bases align to TRBD1. J lost 0 bases, V lost 5 bases, and 2 bases had no gene match. The germline V gene has CDR1 SGHTA and CDR2 FQGNSA. This CDR3 has 15 amino acids. The CDR3 spells CASSRDRASNQPQHF. CDR3 DNA: TGTGCCAGCAGCCGGGACAGGGCTAGCAATCAGCCCCAGCATTTT.

This clonotype was detected only a few times. The chain has TRBV12-3 or TRBV12-4 and TRBJ2-3; D gene ambiguous. The germline V and J ends were trimmed by 2 bases and 6 bases, with 9 bases remaining between them. CDR3 length equals 13 residues. In DNA form, the CDR3 reads TGTGCCAGCAGTTTATTGGGCATGGATACGCAGTATTTT. Translation: CASSLLGMDTQYF.

This clonotype has a handful of counts. The rearrangement joins TRBV12-3 or TRBV12-4 to TRBJ1-2; TRBD1 matches at 7 bases. The junction had 18 bases not matched to a gene; V was cut back by 4 bases and J by 13 bases. CDR3 length equals 15 residues. The CDR3 nucleotides are TGTGCCAGCAGTTCTCCCTTCGTAGGGGGCCTGGTTCCCACCTTC. It specifies CASSSPFVGGLVPTF.

Only a few counts were recorded for this clonotype. The V and J genes are TRBV28 and TRBJ2-4, with 7 bases that match TRBD1. Germline lookup yields CDR1 MDHEN and CDR2 SYDVKM. V lost 6 bases to trimming and J lost 6 bases; unmatched junction nucleotides: 11. The CDR3 totals 15 residues. The CDR3 nucleotides are TGTGCCAGCAGCCACCGGCCGGGACAGCTAAACATTCAGTACTTC. Its protein is CASSHRPGQLNIQYF. The full variable domain, in which reference TRBV28 and TRBJ2-4 provide the parts outside the CDR3, is DVKVTQSSRYLVKRTGEKVFLECVQDMDHENMFWYRQDPGLGLRLIYFSYDVKMKEKGDIPEGYSVSREKKERFSLILESASTNQTSMYLCASSHRPGQLNIQYFGAGTRLSVL.